One sample yielded the 26 T cell receptor beta chains listed below, sequenced in a study of blood T cell repertoires in COVID-19. TCRdb's table, derived via immunoSEQ multiplex PCR, lists solely in-frame clones and lacks some. Of roughly 75,000 clones in the sample, 75% to 90% were seen once. Sequenced: peripheral blood. These receptors were collected from a man older than 75 with COVID-19, enrolled during active disease.

The rearrangement links TRBV9 to TRBJ1-2; perhaps TRBD1 as D (5 bases). Germline V gives CDR1 SGDLS, CDR2 YYNGEE. V lost 0 bases and J 5 bases, leaving 17 bases between the germline ends. The CDR3 runs to 16 residues. This chain's CDR3 is CASSVATSGTPYGYTF. For the CDR3, the DNA is TGTGCCAGCAGCGTAGCTACGTCAGGGACTCCATATGGCTACACCTTC.

This chain connects TRBV14 to TRBJ2-7; possibly TRBD1 for D (6 bases). CDR3 size: 12 residues. The germline CDR1 and CDR2 sequences are SGHDN and FVKESK. The V gene lost 4 bases and the J gene lost 4 bases, with 8 bases spanning the gap. This CDR3 reads CASSPRGYEQYF. CDR3 nucleotides: TGTGCCAGCAGCCCCAGGGGATACGAGCAGTACTTC.

The CDR3 coding sequence is TGTGCCAGCAGCCAAGATGCGGACAGGGGAAACACCATATATTTT. Encoded protein: CASSQDADRGNTIYF. The chain carries TRBV3-1 (or the pseudogene TRBV3-2) and TRBJ1-3, with 7 nucleotides matching TRBD1. The CDR3 is made up of 15 amino acids. In germline, CDR1 is LGHDT, CDR2 YNNKEL (reference sequence). V lost 0 bases to trimming and J lost 4 bases; unmatched junction nucleotides: 3.

The CDR3 here is CASSAHRTDTQYF. In DNA form, the CDR3 reads TGTGCCAGCAGCGCCCACCGGACAGATACGCAGTATTTT. The genes are TRBV7-2 and TRBJ2-3; D is ambiguous. In germline, CDR1 is SGHTA, CDR2 FQGNSA. V dropped 5 bases and J dropped 3 bases, with 9 bases sitting between them. This CDR3 has 13 amino acids.

The gene calls are TRBV5-1 and TRBJ1-1, with a tentative D call TRBD1 (6 bases). CDR1 and CDR2 from the germline V gene are SGHRS and YFSETQ. The CDR3 length is 16 residues. The V end was cut by 5 bases, the J end by 4 bases, with 21 bases between. The CDR3 DNA is TGCGCCAGCAGTCCCGGAGTGCGGGGGCGCGCCACTGAAGCTTTCTTT. Protein: CASSPGVRGRATEAFF.

The rearrangement links TRBV10-1 to TRBJ1-4; D ambiguous. V dropped 2 bases and J dropped 7 bases, with 5 bases sitting between them. The germline gives CDR1 WNHNN, CDR2 SYGVQD (reference sequence). The CDR3 has 12 amino acids. CDR3: CASSEGSEKLFF. The CDR3 DNA reads TGCGCCAGCAGTGAGGGGAGTGAAAAACTGTTTTTT.

CDR3 bases: TGTGCCAGCAGTTACTCGACAGGTGGAAACACCATATATTTT. The encoded protein is CASSYSTGGNTIYF. The rearrangement uses TRBV6-6 and TRBJ1-3; D perhaps matches TRBD1 (6 bases). This CDR3 comprises 14 residues. Per germline, CDR1 MNHNY and CDR2 SVGAGI (reference sequence). V was cut by 0 bases and J by 3 bases, with 6 bases left in between.

The chain couples TRBV5-4 to TRBJ1-1; D perhaps matches TRBD1 (5 bases). Per germline, CDR1 SGHNT and CDR2 YYREEE (reference sequence). The CDR3 spans 15 residues. V gave up 0 bases and J gave up 1 base, with 10 bases separating them. CDR3 protein: CASSLVGAPNTEAFF. For the CDR3, the DNA is TGTGCCAGCAGCTTGGTTGGGGCCCCGAACACTGAAGCTTTCTTT.

This chain uses TRBV28 with TRBJ1-4; 7 bases are shared with TRBD1. After removal of 2 bases from V and 14 bases from J, the junction contained 14 bases not matched to a gene. The germline CDR1 and CDR2 sequences are MDHEN and SYDVKM. CDR3 length: 15 amino acids. In DNA form, the CDR3 reads TGTGCCAGCAGTTTAGTCGAGGGGGCGGTGAAAGGGCTGTTTTTT. It yields the protein CASSLVEGAVKGLFF.

Details on this clone: At one boundary the junction diverges from the germline segment, which might be a read error. Other DNA sequences in this specimen translate into the identical CDR3. V usage is TRBV19 and J usage is TRBJ1-2, with D possibly being TRBD1 (6 bases). The length of the CDR3 is 15 residues. Germline V CDR1 and CDR2: LNHDA, SQIVND (reference sequence). The CDR3 sequence: CASSSTLGGPRGYTF. The CDR3 region has the DNA TGCGCCAGTAGTTCCACCTTGGGGGGGCCGCGGGGCTACACCTTC. The full variable domain, with the rest looked up from reference TRBV19 and TRBJ1-2, is DGGITQSPKYLFRKEGQNVTLSCEQNLNHDAMYWYRQDPGQGLRLIYYSQIVNDFQKGDIAEGYSVSREKKESFPLTVTSAQKNPTAFYLCASSSTLGGPRGYTFGSGTRLTVV.

The chain uses TRBV5-4 and TRBJ1-1; D is perhaps TRBD1 (6 bases). This CDR3 is 15 amino acids long. The V gene lost 4 bases and the J gene lost 5 bases, with 18 bases spanning the gap. Looked up from germline, CDR1 is SGHNT and CDR2 is YYREEE (reference sequence). The CDR3 sequence: CASSPPRGADTEAFF. CDR3 nucleotide sequence: TGTGCCAGCAGCCCCCCCAGGGGCGCGGATACTGAAGCTTTCTTT.

This clone was seen more than once but under ten times. The V and J genes are TRBV9 and TRBJ2-1; 7 bases fit TRBD2. The CDR3 has 16 amino acids. Germline-derived CDR1 and CDR2 are SGDLS and YYNGEE. The junction had 12 bases not matched to a gene; V was cut back by 0 bases and J by 9 bases. CDR3 loop: CASSVDHSAGEGEQFF. The DNA for the CDR3 is TGTGCCAGCAGCGTAGACCACTCCGCCGGGGAGGGTGAGCAGTTCTTC.

This sequence joins TRBV7-6 and TRBJ1-6, with a weak D call TRBD1 (5 bases). The CDR3 spans 12 residues. Germline V CDR1 and CDR2: SGHVS, FNYEAQ. V lost 8 bases to trimming and J lost 8 bases, with 10 bases between them. The CDR3 sequence: CASDWGDSPLHF. CDR3 in DNA: TGTGCCAGCGACTGGGGGGATTCACCCCTCCACTTT.

V is TRBV6-4 and J is TRBJ2-1; D might be TRBD2 (5 bases). Per the germline V gene, CDR1 is MRHNA and CDR2 is SNTAGT. The CDR3 sequence is 14 residues long. V was clipped by 6 bases and J by 0 bases, with 9 bases between them. CDR3 in DNA: TGTGCCAGCAGGAAGGACTCCTCCTACAATGAGCAGTTCTTC. Encoded protein: CASRKDSSYNEQFF.

The J gene is TRBJ2-5, the V gene TRBV10-1, with 7 positions matching TRBD2. V was clipped by 2 bases and J by 2 bases; unmatched bases: 5. From germline, CDR1 is WNHNN and CDR2 SYGVQD (reference sequence). The CDR3 sequence is 15 residues long. The CDR3 spells CASSEGASGQETQYF. CDR3 in DNA: TGCGCCAGCAGTGAGGGTGCTAGCGGACAAGAGACCCAGTACTTC.

V usage is TRBV24-1 and J usage is TRBJ2-7, with 9 bases aligning to TRBD1. The V gene's germline CDR1 is KGHDR and CDR2 SFDVKD. V was clipped by 4 bases and J by 9 bases; unmatched bases: 15. The CDR3 has 16 amino acids. The DNA for the CDR3 is TGTGCCACCAGTGACCGGGGGACAGGGAGATCTACGGGGCAGTACTTC. It specifies CATSDRGTGRSTGQYF.

The rearrangement links TRBV5-1 to TRBJ1-5, with TRBD1 matching 7 bases. The V and J ends lost 4 bases and 3 bases, in that order; junction bases with no gene match: 7. CDR1 is SGHRS, CDR2 YFSETQ, per germline. The CDR3 extends over 15 amino acids. The CDR3 coding sequence is TGCGCCAGCAGCCCGTGGGACAGTTTCAATCAGCCCCAGCATTTT. This codes for CASSPWDSFNQPQHF.

This chain joins TRBV7-6 and TRBJ1-3, with a weak D call TRBD1 (5 bases). This CDR3 is 18 amino acids long. Germline V gene data show CDR1 as SGHVS and CDR2 as FNYEAQ. V lost 1 base and J lost 0, with 16 bases in between. CDR3 nucleotides: TGTGCCAGCAGCTTAGTAGGATCAGGGTTCAACTCTGGAAACACCATATATTTT. Its protein is CASSLVGSGFNSGNTIYF.

V usage is TRBV7-8 and J usage is TRBJ1-2, with D perhaps matching TRBD1 (5 bases). CDR1 and CDR2 from the germline V gene are SGHVS and FQNEAQ. The CDR3 length is 16 residues. V lost 1 base to trimming and J lost 2 bases, with 14 bases between them. The CDR3: CASSLGPGRANYGYTF. The DNA of the CDR3 is TGTGCCAGCAGCTTAGGGCCGGGCAGGGCAAACTATGGCTACACCTTC. Using reference TRBV7-8 and TRBJ1-2 for the parts outside the CDR3, the full variable domain is GAGVSQSPRYKVAKRGQDVALRCDPISGHVSLFWYQQALGQGPEFLTYFQNEAQLDKSGLPSDRFFAERPEGSVSTLKIQRTQQEDSAVYLCASSLGPGRANYGYTFGSGTRLTVV.

This sequence joins TRBV15 and TRBJ1-3; no clear D gene. Germline V gene sequence: CDR1 LNHNV, CDR2 YYDKDF (reference sequence). The CDR3 sequence is 17 residues long. Trimming pared 1 base from V and 0 bases from J, leaving 13 bases between. Here the CDR3 reads CATSRGGNIPSGNTIYF. The DNA of the CDR3 is TGTGCCACCAGCAGAGGTGGCAACATCCCCTCTGGAAACACCATATATTTT. The full variable domain, with the rest looked up from reference TRBV15 and TRBJ1-3, is DAMVIQNPRYQVTQFGKPVTLSCSQTLNHNVMYWYQQKSSQAPKLLFHYYDKDFNNEADTPDNFQSRRPNTSFCFLDIRSPGLGDTAMYLCATSRGGNIPSGNTIYFGEGSWLTVV.

The rearrangement joins TRBV10-3 to TRBJ1-5; D gene uncertain. The CDR3 spans 13 residues. CDR1 ENHRY and CDR2 SYGVKD come from the germline V gene. Trimming left V 6 bases short and J 6 bases short, with 12 bases between. CDR3 loop: CAIREGVGQPQHF. The CDR3 nucleotides are TGTGCCATCAGAGAGGGAGTAGGTCAGCCCCAGCATTTT.

The chain combines TRBV19 with TRBJ1-2; TRBD1 agrees at 9 bases. Germline-derived CDR1 and CDR2 are LNHDA and SQIVND (reference sequence). V shed 7 bases and J 7 bases; nucleotides not matched to a gene: 10. CDR3 size: 14 residues. The CDR3 here is CASTLDRGRGGYTF. The CDR3 nucleotides are TGTGCCAGTACTTTGGACAGGGGCCGCGGTGGCTACACCTTC.

V gene TRBV19 combines with J gene TRBJ1-4; maybe TRBD1 (5 bases). Germline CDR1 is LNHDA and CDR2 is SQIVND (reference sequence). V dropped 6 bases and J dropped 5 bases, with 16 bases sitting between them. The CDR3 runs to 15 residues. CDR3 in amino acids: CASRDTRLTNEKLFF. The CDR3 coding sequence is TGTGCCAGTAGGGACACGAGATTGACAAATGAAAAACTGTTTTTT.

The chain uses TRBV3-1 (or the pseudogene TRBV3-2) and TRBJ2-1; TRBD2 might be the D (5 bases). The CDR3 is 12 residues long. Germline V gives CDR1 LGHDT, CDR2 YNNKEL (reference sequence). V was shortened by 4 bases and J by 9 bases, with 10 bases between the two germline ends. CDR3 DNA sequence: TGTGCCAGCAGCCCGCTCCGGGGTGAGCAGTTCTTC. The encoded protein is CASSPLRGEQFF.

CDR3 in DNA: TGTGCCAGCAGCGTTTCCTGGACTAGCGGGTCCTACAATGAGCAGTTCTTC. It codes for CASSVSWTSGSYNEQFF. The chain employs TRBV9 and TRBJ2-1; 11 bases match TRBD2. Losses at the gene ends were 2 bases for V and 1 base for J; bases not matched to a gene: 5. Germline V CDR1 and CDR2: SGDLS, YYNGEE. The CDR3 runs to 17 residues.

The V call is TRBV5-1, the J call TRBJ1-5; 9 positions match TRBD1. This CDR3 has 17 amino acids. Germline CDR1 is SGHRS and CDR2 is YFSETQ. The ends lost 4 bases at V and 2 bases at J; junction bases unmatched: 10. Here the CDR3 DNA reads TGCGCCAGCAGCCCCGGGACAGGGATATGGGGCAATCAGCCCCAGCATTTT. Protein: CASSPGTGIWGNQPQHF.